This TCR beta chain was found in a study of blood T cell repertoires in COVID-19. Study information: The study drew acute and convalescent COVID-19 samples from the United States, Italy and Spain.

CDR3 length: 16 residues. Losses at the gene ends were 4 bases for V and 2 bases for J; bases not matched to a gene: 7. Per the germline V gene, CDR1 is SGHDN and CDR2 is FVKESK. Profiled with immunoSEQ multiplex PCR; TCRdb holds only in-frame clones, not every one. The sample holds 250,000 to 300,000 clones; roughly 87% are singletons and the top ten take 2.2%. V is TRBV14 and J is TRBJ1-4, with 7 positions matching TRBD1. The TCR was taken from a woman between 45 and 60 years old who had recovered from COVID-19. The sequenced material came from peripheral blood. This CDR3 is CASSPIQGSTNEKLFF. The CDR3 coding sequence is TGTGCCAGCAGCCCCATACAGGGGAGCACTAATGAAAAACTGTTTTTT.